Below are 10 T cell receptor beta chains sequenced from a single sample in a study of cytomegalovirus exposure and HLA in healthy donors. 60 Vbeta and 13 Jbeta primers were used in PCR. Libraries were prepared by immunoSEQ multiplex PCR; TCRdb keeps only in-frame clonotypes and omits some of them. The sample yields about 130,000 clones, around 72% seen once. The sequencing input was PBMCs. The receptors originated from a human donor in good health.

The chain joins TRBV5-6 to TRBJ1-5; possibly TRBD1 for D (5 bases). Germline assignment: CDR1 SGHDT and CDR2 YYEEEE. V gave up 0 bases and J gave up 4 bases, with 11 bases separating them. The CDR3 extends over 15 amino acids. The CDR3 sequence: CASSLEAAGNQPQHF. CDR3 DNA sequence: TGTGCCAGCAGCTTGGAGGCGGCAGGGAATCAGCCCCAGCATTTT.

The CDR3 loop reads CASSPNRLAGTQETQYF. For the CDR3, the DNA is TGCGCCAGCAGCCCGAACCGACTAGCGGGGACGCAAGAGACCCAGTACTTC. The J gene is TRBJ2-5, the V gene TRBV4-3; 11 positions agree with TRBD2. Germline CDR1 and CDR2: LGHNA and YSLEER. V dropped 4 bases and J dropped 2; count of bases not matched to a gene: 9. This CDR3 is 17 amino acids long.

The chain joins TRBV5-6 to TRBJ2-7; 7 positions match TRBD1. The V and J ends lost 2 bases and 4 bases, in that order; junction bases with no gene match: 6. The germline gives CDR1 SGHDT, CDR2 YYEEEE. CDR3 length: 14 amino acids. The CDR3 sequence is CASSFGTVLYEQYF. CDR3 coding DNA: TGTGCCAGCAGCTTCGGGACAGTCCTTTACGAGCAGTACTTC.

Concerning this clone itself: Compared with germline, one end of the junction differs, possibly owing to a read error. This sequence joins TRBV7-9 and TRBJ1-6, with 7 positions matching TRBD1. Germline CDR1 SEHNR, CDR2 FQNEAQ (reference sequence). This CDR3 is built from 15 residues. CDR3 in amino acids: CSSSLVTGEGSPLHF. DNA for the CDR3: TGTTCCAGCAGCTTAGTCACAGGGGAAGGGTCACCCCTCCACTTT.

This sequence joins TRBV7-9 and TRBJ2-7; 9 bases agree with TRBD2. CDR1 SEHNR and CDR2 FQNEAQ come from the germline V gene (reference sequence). The CDR3 loop spans 14 amino acids. In DNA, the CDR3 is TGTTCCGTCCTAGGTGGGCTAGCGGGATACGAGCAGTACTTC. Protein product: CSVLGGLAGYEQYF.

This chain links TRBV4-1 with TRBJ1-2, with 7 positions matching TRBD1. CDR1 is MGHRA and CDR2 is YSYEKL in the germline V gene. Trimming removed 1 base from V and 3 bases from J; junction bases left unmatched: 14. The CDR3 is 18 amino acids. DNA of the CDR3: TGCGCCAGCAGCCAAGGAGGGTTAGGAGGGGGCGCCGACTATGGCTACACCTTC. Its translation is CASSQGGLGGGADYGYTF.

The chain joins TRBV7-6 to TRBJ2-1, with 9 bases aligning to TRBD1. Germline V CDR1 and CDR2: SGHVS, FNYEAQ. Trimming removed 5 bases from V and 0 bases from J; junction bases left unmatched: 8. The CDR3 is made up of 17 amino acids. DNA of the CDR3: TGTGCCAGCAGCAACTCGGGACAGGGCCCCTCCTACAATGAGCAGTTCTTC. Protein: CASSNSGQGPSYNEQFF.

The CDR3 region is CASARDTITGEQYF. The CDR3 DNA reads as TGTGCCAGCGCACGGGACACCATCACAGGGGAGCAGTACTTC. V is TRBV7-3 and J is TRBJ2-7, with D possibly being TRBD1 (6 bases). V was pared by 8 bases and J by 7 bases, with 21 bases between. The CDR3 covers 14 residues. Per germline, CDR1 SGHTA and CDR2 FQGTGA.

This clone was counted once. The chain uses TRBV5-4 and TRBJ2-7; 7 bases match TRBD2. Trimming removed 2 bases from V and 5 bases from J; junction bases left unmatched: 10. This CDR3 spans 15 amino acids. In germline, CDR1 is SGHNT, CDR2 YYREEE (reference sequence). The CDR3 DNA reads as TGTGCCAGCAGCTTAGTGGGGAATGGGGGGGACGAGCAGTACTTC. Translation: CASSLVGNGGDEQYF.

The rearrangement links TRBV19 to TRBJ2-5; a possible D gene is TRBD1 (5 bases). In germline, CDR1 is LNHDA, CDR2 SQIVND (reference sequence). V was trimmed by 3 bases and J by 6 bases, leaving 14 bases between them. This CDR3 is built from 14 residues. The CDR3 DNA sequence: TGTGCCAGTAGTATTCCCAGCAGGGCAAAGACCCAGTACTTC. Its translation is CASSIPSRAKTQYF. Using reference TRBV19 and TRBJ2-5 for the parts outside the CDR3, the full variable domain is DGGITQSPKYLFRKEGQNVTLSCEQNLNHDAMYWYRQDPGQGLRLIYYSQIVNDFQKGDIAEGYSVSREKKESFPLTVTSAQKNPTAFYLCASSIPSRAKTQYFGPGTRLLVL.